This T cell receptor beta chain came from a study of cytomegalovirus exposure and HLA in healthy donors. Study overall: A prior study identified some 100 million unique TCR beta sequences from some 200 million T cells. Findings and limits, study-wide: Specific recognition of CMV antigens was confirmed in vitro for a few chains (all CMV-associated). The study recorded over 150 TCR beta chains that were cytomegalovirus-associated. Rarity characterized most TCR sequences, yet some public TCRs appeared in many donors.

The table lists this clone with a few counts. Its antigen is as yet unknown. The CDR3 spans 14 residues. V lost 7 bases, J lost 6 bases, and 10 bases stayed unmatched. The germline V gene encodes CDR1 SQVTM and CDR2 ANQGSEA. The PCR contained 60 Vbeta and 13 Jbeta primers. The data were produced by immunoSEQ multiplex PCR, yet TCRdb's version contains in-frame clones alone and is incomplete. The repertoire holds approximately 100,000 clones, with 65% to 85% as singletons. This TCR came from a woman aged 40 to 50 in good health and CMV-seronegative. The sample comprised PBMCs. The gene calls are TRBV29-1 and TRBJ2-7, with 12 bases aligning to TRBD1. CDR3: CSALGGTGGLEQYF. The CDR3 DNA sequence: TGCAGCGCCCTTGGGGGGACAGGGGGCCTCGAGCAGTACTTC.